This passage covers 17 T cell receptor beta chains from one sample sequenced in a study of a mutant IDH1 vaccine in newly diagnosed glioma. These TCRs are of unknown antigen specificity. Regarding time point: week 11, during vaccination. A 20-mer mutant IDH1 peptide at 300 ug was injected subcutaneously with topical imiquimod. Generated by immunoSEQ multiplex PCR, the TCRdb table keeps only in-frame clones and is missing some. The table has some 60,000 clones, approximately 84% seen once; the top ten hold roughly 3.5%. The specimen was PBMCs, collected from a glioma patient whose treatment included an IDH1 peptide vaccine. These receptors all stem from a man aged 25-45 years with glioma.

CDR3 residues: CTSRLHTGREKLFF. The CDR3 region has the DNA TGCACCAGCAGGCTTCACACAGGAAGGGAAAAACTGTTTTTT. The chain has TRBV1 and TRBJ1-4; the D call in the table, TRBD1, was not verified against the DNA. TRBV1 is an annotated pseudogene. This CDR3 has 14 amino acids.

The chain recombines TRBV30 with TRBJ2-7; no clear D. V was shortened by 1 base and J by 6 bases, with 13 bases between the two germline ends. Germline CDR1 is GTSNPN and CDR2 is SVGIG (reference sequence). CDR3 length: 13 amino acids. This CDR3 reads CAWSELGGSEQYF. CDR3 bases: TGTGCCTGGAGTGAGTTGGGTGGAAGCGAGCAGTACTTC.

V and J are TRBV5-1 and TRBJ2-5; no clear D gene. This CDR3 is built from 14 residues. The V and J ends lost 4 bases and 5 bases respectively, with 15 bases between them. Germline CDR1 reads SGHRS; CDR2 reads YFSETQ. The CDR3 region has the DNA TGCGCCAGCAGCCTCATGGCGGTAGGGGAGACCCAGTACTTC. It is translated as CASSLMAVGETQYF. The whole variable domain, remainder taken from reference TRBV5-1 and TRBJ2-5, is KAGVTQTPRYLIKTRGQQVTLSCSPISGHRSVSWYQQTPGQGLQFLFEYFSETQRNKGNFPGRFSGRQFSNSRSEMNVSTLELGDSALYLCASSLMAVGETQYFGPGTRLLVL.

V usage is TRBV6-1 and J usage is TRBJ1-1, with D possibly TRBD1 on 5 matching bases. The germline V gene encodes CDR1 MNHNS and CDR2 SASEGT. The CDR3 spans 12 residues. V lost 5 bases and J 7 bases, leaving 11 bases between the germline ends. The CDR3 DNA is TGTGCCAGCAGTCCGTGGGACGGTGAAGCTTTCTTT. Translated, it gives CASSPWDGEAFF.

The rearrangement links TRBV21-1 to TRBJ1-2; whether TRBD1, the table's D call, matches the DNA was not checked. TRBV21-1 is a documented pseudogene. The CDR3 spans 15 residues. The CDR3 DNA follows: TGTGCCAGCAGCAATCCGGACAGGGGAAAATATGGCTACACCTTC. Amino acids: CASSNPDRGKYGYTF.

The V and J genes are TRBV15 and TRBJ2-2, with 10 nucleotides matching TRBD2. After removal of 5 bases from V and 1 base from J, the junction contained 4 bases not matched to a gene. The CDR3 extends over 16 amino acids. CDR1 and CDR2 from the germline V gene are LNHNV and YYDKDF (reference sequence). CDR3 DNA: TGTGCCACCAGCGGGCTAGCGGGAGAGAACACCGGGGAGCTGTTTTTT. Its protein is CATSGLAGENTGELFF.

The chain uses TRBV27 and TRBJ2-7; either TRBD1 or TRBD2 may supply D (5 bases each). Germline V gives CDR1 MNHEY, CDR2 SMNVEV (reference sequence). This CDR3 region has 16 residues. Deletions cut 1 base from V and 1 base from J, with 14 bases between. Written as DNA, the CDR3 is TGTGCCAGCAGTTTATTCAGCCGGGACGCGTCCTACGAGCAGTACTTC. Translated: CASSLFSRDASYEQYF.

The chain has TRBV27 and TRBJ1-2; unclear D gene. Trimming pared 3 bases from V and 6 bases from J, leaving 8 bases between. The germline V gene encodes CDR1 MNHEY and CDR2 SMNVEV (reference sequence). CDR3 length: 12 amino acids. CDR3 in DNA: TGTGCCAGCAGTTTCGGTCAACATGGCTACACCTTC. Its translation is CASSFGQHGYTF.

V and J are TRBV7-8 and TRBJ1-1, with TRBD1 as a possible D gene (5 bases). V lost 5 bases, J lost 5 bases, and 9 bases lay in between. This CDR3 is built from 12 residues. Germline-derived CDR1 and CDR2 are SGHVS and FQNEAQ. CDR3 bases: TGTGCCAGCAGCCCAGGGTGGACTGAAGCTTTCTTT. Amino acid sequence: CASSPGWTEAFF.

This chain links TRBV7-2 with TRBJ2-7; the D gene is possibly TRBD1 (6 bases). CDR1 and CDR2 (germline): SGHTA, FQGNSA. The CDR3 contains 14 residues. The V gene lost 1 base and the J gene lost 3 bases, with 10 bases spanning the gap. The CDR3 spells CASSLGQDFYEQYF. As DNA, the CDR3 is TGTGCCAGCAGCTTAGGACAGGACTTCTACGAGCAGTACTTC. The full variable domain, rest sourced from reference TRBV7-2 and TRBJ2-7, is GAGVSQSPSNKVTEKGKDVELRCDPISGHTALYWYRQSLGQGLEFLIYFQGNSAPDKSGLPSDRFSAERTGGSVSTLTIQRTQQEDSAVYLCASSLGQDFYEQYFGPGTRLTVT.

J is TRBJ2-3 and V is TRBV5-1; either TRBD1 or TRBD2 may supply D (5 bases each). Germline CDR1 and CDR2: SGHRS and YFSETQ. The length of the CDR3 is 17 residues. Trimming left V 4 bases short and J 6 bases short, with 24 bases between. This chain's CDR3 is CASSRDGRTSSSDTQYF. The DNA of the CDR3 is TGCGCCAGCAGCAGGGACGGGCGGACGTCAAGTTCGGATACGCAGTATTTT. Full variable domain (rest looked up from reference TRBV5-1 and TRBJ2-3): KAGVTQTPRYLIKTRGQQVTLSCSPISGHRSVSWYQQTPGQGLQFLFEYFSETQRNKGNFPGRFSGRQFSNSRSEMNVSTLELGDSALYLCASSRDGRTSSSDTQYFGPGTRLTVL.

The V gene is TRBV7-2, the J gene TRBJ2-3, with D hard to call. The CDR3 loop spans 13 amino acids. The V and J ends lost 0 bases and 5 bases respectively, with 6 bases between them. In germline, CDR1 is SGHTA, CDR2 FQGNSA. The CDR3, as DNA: TGTGCCAGCAGCTTAGCCTTGTTAGATACGCAGTATTTT. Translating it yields CASSLALLDTQYF. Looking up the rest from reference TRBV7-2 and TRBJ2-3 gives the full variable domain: GAGVSQSPSNKVTEKGKDVELRCDPISGHTALYWYRQSLGQGLEFLIYFQGNSAPDKSGLPSDRFSAERTGGSVSTLTIQRTQQEDSAVYLCASSLALLDTQYFGPGTRLTVL.

The CDR3 sequence is CASSEGIWNTEAFF. CDR3 coding DNA: TGTGCCAGCAGTGAGGGCATCTGGAACACTGAAGCTTTCTTT. The chain combines TRBV2 with TRBJ1-1; no clear D gene. CDR1 is SNHLY, CDR2 FYNNEI, per germline. This CDR3 spans 14 amino acids. Trimming took off 3 bases at V and 1 base at J, with 9 bases between the two ends. The full variable domain, with the rest looked up from reference TRBV2 and TRBJ1-1, is EPEVTQTPSHQVTQMGQEVILRCVPISNHLYFYWYRQILGQKVEFLVSFYNNEISEKSEIFDDQFSVERPDGSNFTLKIRSTKLEDSAMYFCASSEGIWNTEAFFGQGTRLTVV.

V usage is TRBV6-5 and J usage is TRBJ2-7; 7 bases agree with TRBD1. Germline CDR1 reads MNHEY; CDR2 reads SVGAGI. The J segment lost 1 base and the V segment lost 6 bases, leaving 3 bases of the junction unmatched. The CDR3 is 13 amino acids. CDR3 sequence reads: CASSSTGSYEQYF. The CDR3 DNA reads TGTGCCAGCAGCTCGACAGGGTCCTACGAGCAGTACTTC.

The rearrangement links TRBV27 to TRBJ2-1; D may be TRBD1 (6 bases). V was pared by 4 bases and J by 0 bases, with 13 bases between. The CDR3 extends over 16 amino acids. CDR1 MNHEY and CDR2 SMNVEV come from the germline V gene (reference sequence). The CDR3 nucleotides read TGTGCCAGCAGTTCAGGACAGTTCACCTCCTACAATGAGCAGTTCTTC. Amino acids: CASSSGQFTSYNEQFF.

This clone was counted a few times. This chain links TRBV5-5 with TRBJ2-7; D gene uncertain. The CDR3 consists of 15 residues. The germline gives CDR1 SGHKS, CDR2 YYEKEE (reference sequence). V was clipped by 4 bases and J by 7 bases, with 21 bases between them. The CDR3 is CASSPRWQVLKEQYF. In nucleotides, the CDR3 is TGTGCCAGCAGCCCCCGCTGGCAGGTACTGAAAGAGCAGTACTTC.

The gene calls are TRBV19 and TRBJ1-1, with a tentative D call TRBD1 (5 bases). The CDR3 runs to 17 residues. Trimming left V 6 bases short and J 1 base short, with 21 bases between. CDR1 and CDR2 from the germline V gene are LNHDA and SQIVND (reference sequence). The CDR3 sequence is CASSPGSWGGENTEAFF. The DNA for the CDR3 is TGTGCCAGTAGCCCCGGTTCGTGGGGGGGAGAGAACACTGAAGCTTTCTTT. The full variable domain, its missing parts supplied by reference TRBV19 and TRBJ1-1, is DGGITQSPKYLFRKEGQNVTLSCEQNLNHDAMYWYRQDPGQGLRLIYYSQIVNDFQKGDIAEGYSVSREKKESFPLTVTSAQKNPTAFYLCASSPGSWGGENTEAFFGQGTRLTVV.